The 29 T cell receptor beta chains below come from one sample, sequenced in a study of blood T cells in healthy people across ages. Primed by a sample-barcoded 5' primer and a J-beta primer mix, a second PCR proceeded for roughly 6 to 12 cycles. One entry per CDR3 protein results from TCRdb running MiXCR on the 5' RACE reads. Of 550,000 to 650,000 distinct CDR3 sequences listed, about a quarter are singletons. The same specimen was also included in a second study, on T cells of mothers and their children.

The specimen was blood. The origin of the receptors is a boy between 2 and 15 years old in good health.

The rearrangement links TRBV7-3 to TRBJ1-1; TRBD1 might be the D (5 bases). The germline gives CDR1 SGHTA, CDR2 FQGTGA. V dropped 3 bases and J dropped 3 bases, with 8 bases sitting between them. There are 13 residues in the CDR3. The CDR3 DNA follows: TGTGCCAGCAGCTTTCAGGGACACACTGAAGCTTTCTTT. It is translated as CASSFQGHTEAFF.

This rearrangement joins TRBV5-5 to TRBJ2-5; D gene ambiguous. TRBJ2-1 explains the end of the DNA better; the J call may be wrong. This CDR3 contains 13 residues. Looked up from germline, CDR1 is SGHKS and CDR2 is YYEKEE (reference sequence). CDR3 DNA: TGTGCCAGCAGCTCAGGACGTTGGGATGAGCAGTTCTTC. It yields the protein CASSSGRWDEQFF.

This rearrangement joins TRBV7-6 to TRBJ1-5; the match to TRBD1 covers 7 bases. V was clipped by 0 bases and J by 6 bases; unmatched bases: 8. Germline lookup yields CDR1 SGHVS and CDR2 FNYEAQ. The CDR3 sequence is 16 residues long. In DNA form, the CDR3 reads TGTGCCAGCAGCTTAGCCCCTAGACAGGGCGGTCAGCCCCAGCATTTT. Its protein product is CASSLAPRQGGQPQHF.

Only a few counts were recorded for this clonotype. The chain recombines TRBV29-1 with TRBJ2-7, with D possibly TRBD2 on 6 matching bases. There are 12 residues in the CDR3. From germline, CDR1 is SQVTM and CDR2 ANQGSEA. V was trimmed by 7 bases and J by 1 base, leaving 11 bases between them. The CDR3 bases are TGCAGCGGACGGGACTCGTCCTACGAGCAGTACTTC. It is translated as CSGRDSSYEQYF.

This chain connects TRBV6-2 or TRBV6-3 to TRBJ2-1; D is undetermined. The end of the DNA fits TRBJ2-5 better, so the J call may be wrong. The CDR3 is made up of 16 amino acids. Germline V gene sequence: CDR1 MNHEY, CDR2 SVGEGT. CDR3 coding DNA: TGTGCCAGCAGTTACTTCCTAGGCAGGTCGGAAGAGACCCAGTACTTC. Its translation is CASSYFLGRSEETQYF.

In its sample, this clonotype was seen a few times. The chain carries TRBV27 and TRBJ1-2, with 7 bases lining up with TRBD1. This CDR3 spans 13 amino acids. Per the germline V gene, CDR1 is MNHEY and CDR2 is SMNVEV (reference sequence). J gave up 7 bases and V 6 bases, and 8 bases lay outside the gene matches. CDR3 region: CASRPDRASGYTF. CDR3 sequence (DNA): TGTGCCAGCAGACCCGACAGGGCAAGTGGCTACACCTTC.

In DNA form, the CDR3 reads TGCGCCAGCAGCCTTTGGACCCTCGAGGCGAACACCGGGGAGCTGTTTTTT. This gives the protein CASSLWTLEANTGELFF. This rearrangement joins TRBV5-1 to TRBJ2-2; no clear D. Trimming stripped 4 bases from V and 0 bases from J, with 16 bases between. The CDR3 runs to 17 residues. Germline loops: CDR1 SGHRS, CDR2 YFSETQ.

This clonotype came up a few times. The rearrangement uses TRBV4-3 and TRBJ1-2; D call uncertain. Germline CDR1 is LGHNA and CDR2 is YSLEER. Trimming stripped 0 bases from V and 8 bases from J, with 13 bases between. CDR3 length: 14 amino acids. CDR3 DNA: TGCGCCAGCAGCCAAGATGGGCGCGGAAACGGCTACACCTTC. It is translated as CASSQDGRGNGYTF.

This rearrangement joins TRBV6-2 or TRBV6-3 to TRBJ2-7; D possibly uses TRBD1 or TRBD2 (5 bases each). This CDR3 region has 12 residues. V was pared by 6 bases and J by 6 bases, with 12 bases between. Germline CDR1 and CDR2: MNHEY and SVGEGT. CDR3 sequence (DNA): TGTGCCAGCAGGCCCGACAGCGGCGAGCAGTACTTC. Translated, it gives CASRPDSGEQYF.

The rearrangement uses TRBV30 and TRBJ1-4, with 9 nucleotides matching TRBD1. This CDR3 has 17 amino acids. With V trimmed by 2 bases and J by 0 bases, 7 bases remained unmatched. Looked up from germline, CDR1 is GTSNPN and CDR2 is SVGIG (reference sequence). The CDR3 sequence: CAWSRTGVGATNEKLFF. DNA of the CDR3: TGTGCCTGGAGTAGGACAGGGGTGGGTGCAACTAATGAAAAACTGTTTTTT.

The chain recombines TRBV4-3 with TRBJ2-1, with TRBD1 matching over 7 bases. J was trimmed by 6 bases and V by 3 bases; bases with no gene match: 5. Germline loops: CDR1 LGHNA, CDR2 YSLEER. This CDR3 has 14 amino acids. CDR3 protein: CASSHDRDSNEQFF. The CDR3 coding sequence is TGCGCCAGCAGCCACGACCGGGACAGCAATGAGCAGTTCTTC.

The chain joins TRBV27 to TRBJ2-5; 8 nucleotides agree with TRBD2. The closer fit of TRBJ2-7 to the DNA end suggests the J call may be wrong. The CDR3 sequence is 15 residues long. CDR1 MNHEY and CDR2 SMNVEV come from the germline V gene (reference sequence). The CDR3 coding sequence is TGTGCCAGCATACAGCGGCGGGGGGCGCCCTACGAGCAGTACTTC. This sequence encodes CASIQRRGAPYEQYF.

This chain connects TRBV7-9 to TRBJ2-7; D is unclear. The V and J ends lost 0 bases and 5 bases respectively, with 14 bases between them. The CDR3 is made up of 15 amino acids. The germline CDR1 and CDR2 sequences are SEHNR and FQNEAQ (reference sequence). CDR3 region: CASSLARSVLDEQYF. The CDR3 DNA sequence: TGTGCCAGCAGCTTAGCGCGTTCTGTCCTCGACGAGCAGTACTTC.

Many counts were recorded for this clonotype. J is TRBJ2-7 and V is TRBV12-5; possibly TRBD2 for D (5 bases). V was clipped by 5 bases and J by 3 bases, with 11 bases between them. This CDR3 has 13 amino acids. The V gene's germline CDR1 is LGHNT and CDR2 FRNRAP. The chain's CDR3 is CASGTRTGYEQYF. The CDR3, as DNA: TGTGCTAGTGGTACCCGGACTGGCTACGAGCAGTACTTC.

The chain carries TRBV18 and TRBJ1-4; weak D call: TRBD1 (5 bases). CDR1 is KGHSH and CDR2 is LQKENI in the germline V gene. This CDR3 has 14 amino acids. The V end was cut by 4 bases, the J end by 8 bases, with 14 bases between. Here the CDR3 DNA reads TGTGCCAGCTCACGGGCCGCGAAGGGGGAAAAACTGTTTTTT. Its protein is CASSRAAKGEKLFF. Full variable domain (remainder filled in from reference TRBV18 and TRBJ1-4): NAGVMQNPRHLVRRRGQEARLRCSPMKGHSHVYWYRQLPEEGLKFMVYLQKENIIDESGMPKERFSAEFPKEGPSILRIQQVVRGDSAAYFCASSRAAKGEKLFFGSGTQLSVL.

This chain joins TRBV6-5 and TRBJ1-3, with D possibly matching TRBD1 (5 bases). V was shortened by 5 bases and J by 4 bases, with 12 bases between the two germline ends. This CDR3 is built from 14 residues. Germline assignment: CDR1 MNHEY and CDR2 SVGAGI. CDR3 residues: CASSRGRDGNTIYF. As DNA, the CDR3 is TGTGCCAGCAGTAGGGGCAGGGACGGAAACACCATATATTTT.

The gene calls are TRBV4-1 and TRBJ1-5, with D hard to call. The CDR3 is made up of 13 amino acids. Trimming took 5 bases from V and 4 from J, leaving 9 bases between them. Germline V lookup: CDR1 MGHRA, CDR2 YSYEKL. DNA of the CDR3: TGCGCCAGCAGCTTCGGGATAAATCAGCCCCAGCATTTT. Translated: CASSFGINQPQHF.

This clonotype was detected only a few times. The chain recombines TRBV29-1 with TRBJ2-5, with 7 bases identical to TRBD1. Germline CDR1 SQVTM, CDR2 ANQGSEA. V lost 6 bases, J lost 5 bases, and 12 bases stayed unmatched. This CDR3 is 14 amino acids long. The CDR3 bases are TGCAGCGTATACCGGACAGGAAGGTTGGAGACCCAGTACTTC. Residues: CSVYRTGRLETQYF.

This chain links TRBV6-5 with TRBJ2-5; D gene unclear. Matching the DNA end better, TRBJ2-1 makes the J call doubtful. The germline CDR1 and CDR2 sequences are MNHEY and SVGAGI. CDR3 length equals 14 residues. CDR3 sequence: CASSWPGPHNEQFF. CDR3 sequence (DNA): TGTGCCAGCAGTTGGCCGGGTCCTCACAATGAGCAGTTCTTC.

The rearrangement uses TRBV7-9 and TRBJ1-6; D possibly corresponds to TRBD1 (6 bases). CDR3 size: 16 residues. With 0 bases removed from V and 1 base from J, the gap between germline ends came to 7 bases. Germline V CDR1 and CDR2: SEHNR, FQNEAQ (reference sequence). DNA for the CDR3: TGTGCCAGCAGCTTAGCGACAGGTTCCTATAATTCACCCCTCCACTTT. Its protein product is CASSLATGSYNSPLHF.

This clonotype turned up a few times. CDR3 region: CASSIRRGSYEQYF. The CDR3 DNA is TGCGCCAGCAGCATCCGTAGGGGATCCTACGAGCAGTACTTC. The chain carries TRBV4-1 and TRBJ2-7; possible D gene TRBD1, 5 bases. Trimming left V 5 bases short and J 1 base short, with 12 bases between. The CDR3 has 14 amino acids. Germline assignment: CDR1 MGHRA and CDR2 YSYEKL.

The CDR3 spells CASSQPPGQPYEQYF. CDR3 in DNA: TGTGCCAGCAGCCAGCCCCCGGGACAGCCCTACGAGCAGTACTTC. This chain uses TRBV7-2 with TRBJ2-7; 7 bases line up with TRBD1. V lost 5 bases and J lost 2; bases outside the gene matches: 9. This CDR3 contains 15 residues. Germline V gene sequence: CDR1 SGHTA, CDR2 FQGNSA.

The sample holds a few counts of this clonotype. The chain is built from TRBV11-2 and TRBJ2-7; D is ambiguous. Trimming took off 1 base at V and 3 bases at J, with 10 bases between the two ends. This CDR3 spans 14 amino acids. CDR1 and CDR2 from the germline V gene are SGHAT and FQNNGV. The CDR3 nucleotides are TGTGCCAGCAGCTTAGCTGTCTCAGGCTACGAGCAGTACTTC. Translating it yields CASSLAVSGYEQYF.

There are a few counts of this clonotype. This chain joins TRBV29-1 and TRBJ1-2, with 12 bases lining up with TRBD1. Losses at the gene ends were 5 bases for V and 7 bases for J; bases not matched to a gene: 17. The V gene's germline CDR1 is SQVTM and CDR2 ANQGSEA. This CDR3 is built from 17 residues. CDR3 loop: CSVSRGDRGRPTIGYTF. In DNA, the CDR3 is TGCAGCGTTTCGAGAGGGGACAGGGGGCGACCTACTATTGGCTACACCTTC.

In regard to this clonotype: The junction departs from the called germline gene at one end, perhaps through a read error. The chain joins TRBV18 to TRBJ2-3, with 8 bases identical to TRBD2. There are 16 residues in the CDR3. The germline CDR1 and CDR2 sequences are KGHSH and LQKENI. Written as DNA, the CDR3 is TGTGCCAGCTCAGCAATAGCGGGAACGCTACAAGAGACCCAGTACTTT. Its protein product is CASSAIAGTLQETQYF.

V gene TRBV10-3 combines with J gene TRBJ1-2; D might be TRBD1 (5 bases). This CDR3 has 11 amino acids. Germline V lookup: CDR1 ENHRY, CDR2 SYGVKD. Trimming stripped 4 bases from V and 6 bases from J, with 6 bases between. The CDR3 spells CAISAGDGYTF. The CDR3 DNA is TGTGCCATCAGTGCGGGGGATGGCTACACCTTC.

The chain links TRBV7-9 to TRBJ1-2, with 9 nucleotides matching TRBD1. Germline loops: CDR1 SEHNR, CDR2 FQNEAQ (reference sequence). The CDR3 is made up of 14 amino acids. V was clipped by 4 bases and J by 7 bases; unmatched bases: 7. CDR3 sequence: CASSSPGQGSGYTF. CDR3 coding DNA: TGTGCCAGCAGCTCCCCGGGACAGGGATCTGGCTACACCTTC.

J is TRBJ2-3 and V is TRBV7-9; 14 bases fit TRBD2. Germline V gene sequence: CDR1 SEHNR, CDR2 FQNEAQ (reference sequence). The V and J ends lost 2 bases and 2 bases, in that order; junction bases with no gene match: 12. This CDR3 is 20 amino acids long. CDR3: CASSLTAGTSGRALTDTQYF. CDR3 DNA: TGTGCCAGCAGCTTAACCGCCGGGACTAGCGGGAGAGCTCTCACAGATACGCAGTATTTT.

Only a few counts were recorded for this clonotype. The J gene is TRBJ1-2, the V gene TRBV20-1; 7 bases are a match to TRBD1. This CDR3 has 14 amino acids. J was trimmed by 4 bases and V by 6 bases; bases with no gene match: 11. CDR1 and CDR2 from the germline V gene are DFQATT and SNEGSKA (reference sequence). The CDR3 protein is CSAPRGAGSYGYTF. The CDR3 DNA sequence: TGCAGTGCCCCCAGGGGGGCCGGGTCCTATGGCTACACCTTC.